Listed below are T cell receptor beta chains from one sample, sequenced in a study of blood T cell repertoires in COVID-19. Clones were read by immunoSEQ multiplex PCR, and TCRdb kept only the in-frame ones, dropping some. Of about 320,000 clones listed, 75% to 90% were seen once; the top ten hold approximately 5.2%. The sequencing sample was made of PBMCs or T cells enriched from blood (not recorded which). Receptors were obtained from a man in his sixties who had recovered from COVID-19. CDR3s include the opening cysteine and the closing phenylalanine or tryptophan. The order of the fields is D gene, V gene, J gene, clone size, CDR3 DNA, CDR3 protein. A D gene is named only where the DNA matches it firmly. Rows may omit the clone size; those that give it use once, few, many or a size class.

TRBD1	TRBV5-4	TRBJ2-3	NA	TGTGCCAGCAGCACTAGGACAGGGGTGGCAGATACGCAGTATTTT	CASSTRTGVADTQYF
TRBD1	TRBV5-1	TRBJ2-3	NA	TGCGCCAGCAACTCCGGGACAGCCACAGATACGCAGTATTTT	CASNSGTATDTQYF
TRBD1	TRBV2	TRBJ1-5	NA	TGTGCCAGCAGAAGGACAGGGGGAAATCAGCCCCAGCATTTT	CASRRTGGNQPQHF
NA	TRBV29-1	TRBJ1-2	once	TGCAGCGTTGAAGAGCGTCGGCAGGGTGGCTACACCTTC	CSVEERRQGGYTF
TRBD2	TRBV28	TRBJ2-3	NA	TGTGCCAGCAGTTTTAGCGGGAGAGGGGATACGCAGTATTTT	CASSFSGRGDTQYF
TRBD1	TRBV7-8	TRBJ1-4	NA	TGTGCCAGCAGTCCCGGGACAGTTAATGAAAAACTGTTTTTT	CASSPGTVNEKLFF
TRBD1	TRBV5-1	TRBJ1-2	NA	TGCGCCAGCAGCTACGGGACAGGGGGGACTAACTATGGCTACACCTTC	CASSYGTGGTNYGYTF
TRBD2	TRBV19	TRBJ2-3	NA	TGTGCCAGTAGTAATTGGCTAGCGGGAGGGCCCAGGGCAGATACGCAGTATTTT	CASSNWLAGGPRADTQYF
TRBD1	TRBV9	TRBJ2-7	NA	TGTGCCAGCAGCGTAGACGGACAGGGCAGAAGAGAGCAGTACTTC	CASSVDGQGRREQYF
TRBD2	TRBV7-3	TRBJ2-3	NA	TGTGCCAGCAGCTCCCGACTAGCGGGTGAGGATACGCAGTATTTT	CASSSRLAGEDTQYF
NA	TRBV18	TRBJ1-5	NA	TGTGCCAGCTCACCTTCTTTGGACACGTCTTATAGCAATCAGCCCCAGCATTTT	CASSPSLDTSYSNQPQHF
TRBD2	TRBV7-6	TRBJ2-5	few	TGTGCCAGCAGCTTAGGGGGACTATACATACAAGAGACCCAGTACTTC	CASSLGGLYIQETQYF
TRBD2	TRBV7-2	TRBJ2-3	NA	TGTGCCAGCAGCCCGATAGCGGGAAGCACAGATACGCAGTATTTT	CASSPIAGSTDTQYF
NA	TRBV10-2	TRBJ2-6	once	TGCGCCAGTAAGGAGAGTCCCTCTGGGGCCAACGTCCTGACTTTC	CASKESPSGANVLTF
TRBD1	TRBV19	TRBJ1-3	NA	TGTGCCAGTAGTAATCAGGGGGCCTCTGGAAACACCATATATTTT	CASSNQGASGNTIYF
NA	TRBV5-1	TRBJ2-1	NA	TGCGCCAGCAGCGAGGCCGATGAGCAGTTCTTC	CASSEADEQFF
TRBD1	TRBV28	TRBJ2-6	NA	TGTGCCAGCAGTCCCTTGGACAGGGGTGATACTGGGGCCAACGTCCTGACTTTC	CASSPLDRGDTGANVLTF
NA	TRBV20-1	TRBJ1-3	NA	TGCAGTGCTAGTAGACGGGACTCTGGAAACACCATATATTTT	CSASRRDSGNTIYF
NA	TRBV7-8	TRBJ2-1	once	TGTGCCAGCAGCTTAGATATACAAGGGGTTAATGAGCAGTTCTTC	CASSLDIQGVNEQFF
TRBD1	TRBV28	TRBJ2-7	once	TGTGCCAGCAAAGGGCCGGGACAGGACTACGAGCAGTACTTC	CASKGPGQDYEQYF
TRBD2	TRBV18	TRBJ2-1	NA	TGTGCCAGCTCACGTAGCGGGAGGGCCCCCAATGAGCAGTTCTTC	CASSRSGRAPNEQFF
TRBD2	TRBV2	TRBJ2-1	NA	TGTGCCAGCAGTGAATTCAGCGGGAGGGAGATTGAGCAGTTCTTC	CASSEFSGREIEQFF
TRBD2	TRBV28	TRBJ2-7	NA	TGTGCCAGCAGTCCCGGGACTAGTTGGTACGAGCAGTACTTC	CASSPGTSWYEQYF
NA	TRBV6-5	TRBJ2-1	NA	TGTGCCAGCAGCGAGGGGGGGGAGGGGCAGTTCTTC	CASSEGGEGQFF
NA	TRBV5-1	TRBJ1-5	NA	TGCGCCAGCAGCTTGGGAGATTATAGCAATCAGCCCCAGCATTTT	CASSLGDYSNQPQHF
TRBD2	TRBV9	TRBJ2-3	NA	TGTGCCAGCAGCATTGGGACTACCGGGATGGTAGATACGCAGTATTTT	CASSIGTTGMVDTQYF
TRBD2	TRBV28	TRBJ2-7	NA	TGTGCCAGCAGTTTGAGCGGGAGGATTTCCTACGAGCAGTACTTC	CASSLSGRISYEQYF
NA	TRBV18	TRBJ1-4	NA	TGTGCCAGCGCAGGGTTCACTAATGAAAAACTGTTTTTT	CASAGFTNEKLFF
NA	TRBV24-1	TRBJ2-7	NA	TGTGCCACCAGTGATTTCCCACCCCCTTTGGGGGGATCCTACGAGCAGTACTTC	CATSDFPPPLGGSYEQYF
NA	TRBV5-6	TRBJ1-5	NA	TGTGCCAGCAGCTTGGGCAGGGAAAATCAGCCCCAGCATTTT	CASSLGRENQPQHF
TRBD1	TRBV27	TRBJ1-2	NA	TGTGCCAGCAGTTTCGATACAGGGGGCTCCTATGGCTACACCTTC	CASSFDTGGSYGYTF
NA	TRBV9	TRBJ1-2	NA	TGTGCCAGCAATCCTGCGGGGATGTGGGGCTACACCTTC	CASNPAGMWGYTF
TRBD1	TRBV5-4	TRBJ2-7	NA	TGTGCCAGCAGCTCCGACAGGGGCCCCTCCTACGAGCAGTACTTC	CASSSDRGPSYEQYF